Each of the 6 T cell receptor beta chains below was sequenced from the same sample in a study of blood T cell repertoires in COVID-19. This table comes from immunoSEQ multiplex PCR, and its TCRdb copy is limited to in-frame clones, with some not included. The sample lists tens of thousands of clones; 77% were seen once. The sequenced sample consisted of peripheral blood. These receptors were taken from a human donor in a cohort sampled during active COVID-19.

The chain has TRBV4-3 and TRBJ2-5, with TRBD2 matching over 12 bases. The germline gives CDR1 LGHNA, CDR2 YSLEER. Trimming took 4 bases from V and 4 from J; bases not matched to a gene: 16. This CDR3 spans 19 amino acids. In DNA, the CDR3 is TGCGCCAGCAGCCCCCGGGGGCTAGCGGGGGGGCGTTTGGGAGAGACCCAGTACTTC. This codes for CASSPRGLAGGRLGETQYF.

This rearrangement joins TRBV28 to TRBJ1-6; D call uncertain. In germline, CDR1 is MDHEN, CDR2 SYDVKM. The V and J ends lost 11 bases and 0 bases respectively, with 8 bases between them. The CDR3 sequence is 13 residues long. The CDR3 region has the DNA TGTGCCGTTGTTAGCTCCTATAATTCACCCCTCCACTTT. It yields the protein CAVVSSYNSPLHF.

J is TRBJ1-2 and V is TRBV19; tentative D call: TRBD1 (6 bases). Germline V lookup: CDR1 LNHDA, CDR2 SQIVND (reference sequence). The CDR3 has 14 residues. V was cut by 4 bases and J by 3 bases, with 12 bases left in between. The CDR3 DNA sequence: TGTGCCAGTAGTAGCGGGGGCACTCACTATGGCTACACCTTC. Its translation: CASSSGGTHYGYTF.

The chain couples TRBV10-3 to TRBJ2-7, with D tentatively TRBD2 (6 bases). Germline CDR1 ENHRY, CDR2 SYGVKD. The CDR3 consists of 15 residues. Trimming removed 4 bases at V and 1 base at J, with 14 bases between. CDR3 protein: CAISGGGAQSYEQYF. CDR3 coding DNA: TGTGCCATCAGTGGGGGCGGGGCCCAATCCTACGAGCAGTACTTC.

The CDR3 sequence: CSVEDLETTDTQYF. CDR3 sequence (DNA): TGCAGCGTTGAAGATTTGGAGACCACAGATACGCAGTATTTT. V and J are TRBV29-1 and TRBJ2-3, with D uncertain. The germline gives CDR1 SQVTM, CDR2 ANQGSEA. With 0 bases removed from V and 2 bases from J, the gap between germline ends came to 9 bases. The CDR3 extends over 14 amino acids.

This chain connects TRBV5-1 to TRBJ1-3; D unresolved. CDR3 size: 15 residues. Trimming removed 4 bases from V and 2 bases from J, with 13 bases in between. The germline CDR1 and CDR2 sequences are SGHRS and YFSETQ. CDR3 bases: TGCGCCAGCAGCCGACTTCCACGGGCTGGAAACACCATATATTTT. Translation gives CASSRLPRAGNTIYF.